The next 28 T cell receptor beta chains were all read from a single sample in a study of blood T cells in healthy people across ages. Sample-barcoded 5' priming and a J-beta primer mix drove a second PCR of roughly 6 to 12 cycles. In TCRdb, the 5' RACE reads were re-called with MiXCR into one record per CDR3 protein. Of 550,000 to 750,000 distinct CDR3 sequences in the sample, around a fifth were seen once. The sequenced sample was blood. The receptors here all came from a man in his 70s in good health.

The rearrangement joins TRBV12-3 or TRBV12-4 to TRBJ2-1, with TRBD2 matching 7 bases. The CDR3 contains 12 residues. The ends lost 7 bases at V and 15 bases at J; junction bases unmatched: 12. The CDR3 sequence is CASNTQAGPLFF. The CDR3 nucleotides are TGTGCCAGCAATACCCAAGCGGGACCGCTGTTCTTC.

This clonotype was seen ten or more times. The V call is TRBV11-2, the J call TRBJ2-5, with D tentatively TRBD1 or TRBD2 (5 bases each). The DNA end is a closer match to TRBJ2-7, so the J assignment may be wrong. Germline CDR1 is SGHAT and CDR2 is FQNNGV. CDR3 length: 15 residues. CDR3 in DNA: TGTGCCAGCATCGAAACCGGGACCCTAACCTACGAGCAGTACTTC. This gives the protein CASIETGTLTYEQYF.

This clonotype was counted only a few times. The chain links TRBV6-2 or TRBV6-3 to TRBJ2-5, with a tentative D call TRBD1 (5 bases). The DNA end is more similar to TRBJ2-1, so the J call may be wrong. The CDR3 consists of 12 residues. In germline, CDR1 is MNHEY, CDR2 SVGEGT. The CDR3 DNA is TGTGCCAGCAGGGTGGGGCTTCATGAGCAGTTCTTC. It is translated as CASRVGLHEQFF.

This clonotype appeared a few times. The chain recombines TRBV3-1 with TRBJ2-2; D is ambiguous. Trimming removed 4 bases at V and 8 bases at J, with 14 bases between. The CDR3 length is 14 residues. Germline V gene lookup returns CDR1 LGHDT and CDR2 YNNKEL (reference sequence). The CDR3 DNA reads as TGTGCCAGCAGCCCTTGGGGTCAAAGGGGGGAGCTGTTTTTT. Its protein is CASSPWGQRGELFF.

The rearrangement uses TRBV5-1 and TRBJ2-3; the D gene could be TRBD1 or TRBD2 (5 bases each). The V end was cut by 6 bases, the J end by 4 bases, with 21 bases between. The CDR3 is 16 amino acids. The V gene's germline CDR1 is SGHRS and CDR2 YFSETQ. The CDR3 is CASKDSGTRSPDTQYF. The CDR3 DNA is TGCGCCAGCAAGGATTCCGGGACCAGAAGCCCAGATACGCAGTATTTT.

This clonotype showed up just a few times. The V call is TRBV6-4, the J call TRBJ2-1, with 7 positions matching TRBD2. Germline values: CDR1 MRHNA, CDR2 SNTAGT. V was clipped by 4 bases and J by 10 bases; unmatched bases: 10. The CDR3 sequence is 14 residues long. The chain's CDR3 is CASSGIEGGHEQFF. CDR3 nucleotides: TGTGCCAGCAGTGGCATAGAGGGAGGGCACGAGCAGTTCTTC.

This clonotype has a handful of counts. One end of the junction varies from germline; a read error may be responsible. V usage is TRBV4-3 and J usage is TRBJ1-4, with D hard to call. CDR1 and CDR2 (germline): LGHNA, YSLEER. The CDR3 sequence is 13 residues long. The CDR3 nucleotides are TGCGCCAGCGGCCAAGAGGCGGATGAAAAACTGTTTTTT. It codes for CASGQEADEKLFF.

The CDR3 nucleotides are TGTGCCAGCAGTTTAAGTTCGACCGGGACTGGAGAGACCCAGTACTTC. Its translation is CASSLSSTGTGETQYF. V is TRBV28 and J is TRBJ2-5; D perhaps matches TRBD2 (6 bases). From germline, CDR1 is MDHEN and CDR2 SYDVKM. The CDR3 has 16 residues. Between the trimmed V and J ends, which lost 2 bases and 4 bases, there was a span of 17 bases.

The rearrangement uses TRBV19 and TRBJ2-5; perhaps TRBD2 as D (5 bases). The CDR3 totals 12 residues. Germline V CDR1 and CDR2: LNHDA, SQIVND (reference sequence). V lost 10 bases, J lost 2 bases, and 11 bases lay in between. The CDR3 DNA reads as TGTGCCACCTCCGGGAATCAAGAGACCCAGTACTTC. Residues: CATSGNQETQYF.

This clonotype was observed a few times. The CDR3 loop is CASSYQQGPTGELFF. CDR3 nucleotides: TGTGCCAGCAGTTACCAGCAGGGCCCCACCGGGGAGCTGTTTTTT. The V call is TRBV6-5, the J call TRBJ2-2; D is perhaps TRBD1 (5 bases). Trimming left V 2 bases short and J 4 bases short, with 11 bases between. The length of the CDR3 is 15 residues. CDR1 and CDR2 (germline): MNHEY, SVGAGI.

The CDR3 coding sequence is TGCGCCAGCAGTTATTTCGACGGGGGGCGGGAGACCCAGTACTTC. Its translation is CASSYFDGGRETQYF. This rearrangement joins TRBV5-1 to TRBJ2-5, with D perhaps matching TRBD2 (7 bases). Germline CDR1 reads SGHRS; CDR2 reads YFSETQ. The CDR3 runs to 15 residues. V lost 5 bases and J 5 bases, leaving 19 bases between the germline ends.

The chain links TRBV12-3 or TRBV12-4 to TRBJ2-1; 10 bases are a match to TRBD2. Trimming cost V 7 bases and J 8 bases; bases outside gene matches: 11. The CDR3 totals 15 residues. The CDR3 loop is CASTRGAGGPYEQFF. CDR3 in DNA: TGTGCCAGCACCCGAGGAGCGGGAGGGCCATATGAGCAGTTCTTC.

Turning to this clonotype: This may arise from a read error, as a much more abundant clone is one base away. The CDR3 region has the DNA TGCAGCGGCGGGTCGAGCTCCTACGAGCAGTACTTC. Amino acid sequence: CSGGSSSYEQYF. The chain joins TRBV20-1 to TRBJ2-7; a possible D gene is TRBD2 (5 bases). The CDR3 extends over 12 amino acids. CDR1 and CDR2 (germline): DFQATT, SNEGSKA (reference sequence).

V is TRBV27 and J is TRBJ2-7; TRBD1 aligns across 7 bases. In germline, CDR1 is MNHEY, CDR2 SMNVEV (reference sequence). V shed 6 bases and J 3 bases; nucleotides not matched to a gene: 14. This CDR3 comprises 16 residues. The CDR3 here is CASSPSTGSMFYEQYF. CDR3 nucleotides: TGTGCCAGCAGCCCATCGACAGGGTCCATGTTCTACGAGCAGTACTTC.

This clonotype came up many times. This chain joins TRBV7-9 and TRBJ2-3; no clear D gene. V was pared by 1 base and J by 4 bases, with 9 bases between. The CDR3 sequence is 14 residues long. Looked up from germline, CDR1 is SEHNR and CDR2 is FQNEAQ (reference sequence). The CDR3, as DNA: TGTGCCAGCAGCTTAGACTCGGCGTCAGATACGCAGTATTTT. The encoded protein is CASSLDSASDTQYF.

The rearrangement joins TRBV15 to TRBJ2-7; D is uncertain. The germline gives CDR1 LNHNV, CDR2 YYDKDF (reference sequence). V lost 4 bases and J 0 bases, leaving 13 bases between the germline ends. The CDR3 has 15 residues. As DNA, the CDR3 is TGTGCCACCAGCATAATTAGTGGCTCCTCCTACGAGCAGTACTTC. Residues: CATSIISGSSYEQYF.

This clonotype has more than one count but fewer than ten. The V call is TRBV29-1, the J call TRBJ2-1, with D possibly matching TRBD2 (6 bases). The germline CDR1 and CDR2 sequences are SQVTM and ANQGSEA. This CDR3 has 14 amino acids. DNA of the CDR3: TGCAGTTATGAGTGGGCGGGAAGTTACAATGAGCAGTTCTTC. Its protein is CSYEWAGSYNEQFF.

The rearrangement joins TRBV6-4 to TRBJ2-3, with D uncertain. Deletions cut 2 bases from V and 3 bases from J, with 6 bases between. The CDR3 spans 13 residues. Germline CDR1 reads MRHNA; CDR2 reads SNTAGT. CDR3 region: CASSDNGTDTQYF. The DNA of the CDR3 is TGTGCCAGCAGTGACAATGGGACAGATACGCAGTATTTT.

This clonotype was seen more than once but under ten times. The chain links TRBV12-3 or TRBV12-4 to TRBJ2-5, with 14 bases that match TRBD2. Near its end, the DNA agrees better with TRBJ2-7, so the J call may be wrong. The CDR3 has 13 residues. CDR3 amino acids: CASSGLAGGEQYF. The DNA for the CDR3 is TGTGCCAGCAGTGGACTAGCGGGAGGCGAGCAGTACTTC.

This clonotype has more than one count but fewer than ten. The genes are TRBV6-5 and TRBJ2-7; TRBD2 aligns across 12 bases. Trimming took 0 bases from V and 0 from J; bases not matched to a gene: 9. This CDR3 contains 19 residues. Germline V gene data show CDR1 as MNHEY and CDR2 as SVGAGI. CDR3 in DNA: TGTGCCAGCAGTTACTCGAGTCATACTAGCGGGAGGAGCTCCTACGAGCAGTACTTC. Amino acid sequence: CASSYSSHTSGRSSYEQYF.

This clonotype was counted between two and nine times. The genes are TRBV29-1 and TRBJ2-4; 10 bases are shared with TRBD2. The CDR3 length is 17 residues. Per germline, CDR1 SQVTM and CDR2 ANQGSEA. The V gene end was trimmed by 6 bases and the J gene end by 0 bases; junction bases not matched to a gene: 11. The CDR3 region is CSVGLAGGLLAKNIQYF. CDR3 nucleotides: TGCAGCGTGGGTTTAGCGGGAGGATTACTAGCCAAAAACATTCAGTACTTC.

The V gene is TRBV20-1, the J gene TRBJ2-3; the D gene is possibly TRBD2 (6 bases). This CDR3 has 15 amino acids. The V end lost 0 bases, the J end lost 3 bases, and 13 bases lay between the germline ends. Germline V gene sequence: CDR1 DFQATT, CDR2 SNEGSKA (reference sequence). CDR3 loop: CSARDFSTSTDTQYF. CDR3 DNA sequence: TGCAGTGCTAGAGATTTTTCGACTAGTACAGATACGCAGTATTTT.

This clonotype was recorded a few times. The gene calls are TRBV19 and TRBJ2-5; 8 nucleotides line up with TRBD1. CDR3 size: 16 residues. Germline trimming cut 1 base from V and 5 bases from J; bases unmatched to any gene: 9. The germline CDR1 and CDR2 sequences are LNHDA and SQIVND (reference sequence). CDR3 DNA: TGTGCCAGTAGTATAGGCCCAGCAGGGGGCAGGGAGACCCAGTACTTC. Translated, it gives CASSIGPAGGRETQYF.

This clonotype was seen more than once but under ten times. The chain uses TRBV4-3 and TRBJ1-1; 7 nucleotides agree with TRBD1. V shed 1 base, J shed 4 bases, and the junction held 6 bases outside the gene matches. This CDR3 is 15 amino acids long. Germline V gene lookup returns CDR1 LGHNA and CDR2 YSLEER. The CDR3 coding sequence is TGCGCCAGCAGCCAAGCGACAGGGCGGGTCACTGAAGCTTTCTTT. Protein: CASSQATGRVTEAFF.

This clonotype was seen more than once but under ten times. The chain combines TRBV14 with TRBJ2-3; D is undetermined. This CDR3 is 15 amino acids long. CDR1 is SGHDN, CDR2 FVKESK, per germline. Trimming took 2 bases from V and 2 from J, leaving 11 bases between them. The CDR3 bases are TGTGCCAGCAGCCAAACTGCACAATTCACAGATACGCAGTATTTT. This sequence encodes CASSQTAQFTDTQYF.

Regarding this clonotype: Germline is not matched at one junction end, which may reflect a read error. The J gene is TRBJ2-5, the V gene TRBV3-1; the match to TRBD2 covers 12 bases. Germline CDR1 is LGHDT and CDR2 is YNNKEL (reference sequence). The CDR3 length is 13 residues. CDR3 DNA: TGTGCCAGCAGCCAATCTCTAGCGGGAGGGGGGTTCTTC. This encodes CASSQSLAGGGFF.

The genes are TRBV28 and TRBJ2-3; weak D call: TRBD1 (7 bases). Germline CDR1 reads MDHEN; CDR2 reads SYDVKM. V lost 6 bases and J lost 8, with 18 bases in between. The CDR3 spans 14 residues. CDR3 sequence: CASSSDRPRGTQYF. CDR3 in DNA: TGTGCCAGCAGCTCGGACAGGCCGCGGGGTACGCAGTATTTT.

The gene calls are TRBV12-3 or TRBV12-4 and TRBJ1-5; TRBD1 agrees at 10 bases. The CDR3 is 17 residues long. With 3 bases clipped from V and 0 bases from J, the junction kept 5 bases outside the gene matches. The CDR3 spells CASSLGQGSYSNQPQHF. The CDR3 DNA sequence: TGTGCCAGCAGTTTGGGACAGGGGAGTTATAGCAATCAGCCCCAGCATTTT.